Here is one TCR beta chain with its context. V trimming: 4 bases; J trimming: 4 bases; junction bases outside the gene matches: 17. CDR1 and CDR2 from the germline V gene are MDHEN and SYDVKM. The CDR3 length is 20 residues. This sample is drawn from a study of shared clonotypes between healthy human individuals. The repertoire was sequenced with immunoSEQ multiplex PCR; TCRdb's copy has only in-frame clones and lacks some. The table lists about 510,000 clones, approximately 95% of them singletons. The V and J genes are TRBV28 and TRBJ2-1; 12 nucleotides match TRBD2. This clonotype originated in a woman aged 25 to 45 in good health. Sequencing was carried out using naive CD4+ T cells sorted from blood. The subset denotes: CD45RA+ positively selected. This CDR3 is CASSSPFTLAGGPVYNEQFF. The CDR3 DNA sequence: TGTGCCAGCAGTTCCCCATTTACCCTAGCGGGAGGGCCAGTATACAATGAGCAGTTCTTC.